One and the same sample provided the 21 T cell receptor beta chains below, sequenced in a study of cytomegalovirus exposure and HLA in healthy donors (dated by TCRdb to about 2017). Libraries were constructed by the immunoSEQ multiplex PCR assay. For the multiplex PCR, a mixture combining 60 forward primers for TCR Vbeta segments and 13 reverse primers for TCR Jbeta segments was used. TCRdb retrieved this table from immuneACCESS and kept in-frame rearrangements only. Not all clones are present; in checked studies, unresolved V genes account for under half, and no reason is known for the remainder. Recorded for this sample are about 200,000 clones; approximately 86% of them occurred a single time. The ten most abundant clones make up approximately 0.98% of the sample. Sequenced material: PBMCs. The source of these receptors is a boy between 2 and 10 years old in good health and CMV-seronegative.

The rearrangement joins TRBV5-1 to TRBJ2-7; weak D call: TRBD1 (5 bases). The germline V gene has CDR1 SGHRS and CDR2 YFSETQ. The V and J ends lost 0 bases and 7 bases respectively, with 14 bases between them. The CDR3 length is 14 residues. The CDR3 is CASSLATDLREQYF. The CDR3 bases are TGCGCCAGCAGCTTGGCGACAGACTTACGGGAGCAGTACTTC.

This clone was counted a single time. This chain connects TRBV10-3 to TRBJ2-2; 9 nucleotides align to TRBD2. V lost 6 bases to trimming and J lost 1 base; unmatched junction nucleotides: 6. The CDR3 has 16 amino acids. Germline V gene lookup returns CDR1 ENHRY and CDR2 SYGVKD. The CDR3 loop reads CAIRPSGGMNTGELFF. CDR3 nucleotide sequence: TGTGCCATCAGGCCCAGCGGGGGGATGAACACCGGGGAGCTGTTTTTT.

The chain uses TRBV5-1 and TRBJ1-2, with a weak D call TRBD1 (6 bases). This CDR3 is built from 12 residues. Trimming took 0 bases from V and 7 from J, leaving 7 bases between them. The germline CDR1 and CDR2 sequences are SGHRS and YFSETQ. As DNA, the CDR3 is TGCGCCAGCAGCTTGGAAGGGGGTGGCTACACCTTC. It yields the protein CASSLEGGGYTF.

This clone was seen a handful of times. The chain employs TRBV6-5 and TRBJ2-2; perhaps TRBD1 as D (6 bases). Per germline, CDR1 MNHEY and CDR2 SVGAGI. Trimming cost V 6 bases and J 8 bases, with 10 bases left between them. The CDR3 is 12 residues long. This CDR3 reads CASSTGMGELFF. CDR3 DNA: TGTGCCAGCAGCACAGGGATGGGGGAGCTGTTTTTT.

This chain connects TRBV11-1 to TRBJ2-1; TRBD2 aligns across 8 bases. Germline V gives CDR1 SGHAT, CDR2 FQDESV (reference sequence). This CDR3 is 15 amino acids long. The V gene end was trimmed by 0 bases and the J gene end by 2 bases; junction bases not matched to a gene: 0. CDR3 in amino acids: CASSLAAGAYNEQFF. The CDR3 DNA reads TGTGCCAGCAGCTTAGCAGCGGGGGCCTACAATGAGCAGTTCTTC.

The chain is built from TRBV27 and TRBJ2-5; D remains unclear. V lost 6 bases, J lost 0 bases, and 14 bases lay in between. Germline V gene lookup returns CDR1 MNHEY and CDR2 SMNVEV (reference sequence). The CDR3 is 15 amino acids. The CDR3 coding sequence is TGTGCCAGCAGCCCAAAACAACAGTACCAAGAGACCCAGTACTTC. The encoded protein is CASSPKQQYQETQYF.

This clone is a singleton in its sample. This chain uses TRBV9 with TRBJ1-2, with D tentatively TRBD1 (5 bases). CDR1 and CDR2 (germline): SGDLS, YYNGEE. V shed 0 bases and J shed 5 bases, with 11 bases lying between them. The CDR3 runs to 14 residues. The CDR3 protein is CASSVEGVGYGYTF. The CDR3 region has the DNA TGTGCCAGCAGCGTAGAAGGGGTGGGGTATGGCTACACCTTC. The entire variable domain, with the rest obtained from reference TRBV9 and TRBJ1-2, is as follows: DSGVTQTPKHLITATGQRVTLRCSPRSGDLSVYWYQQSLDQGLQFLIQYYNGEERAKGNILERFSAQQFPDLHSELNLSSLELGDSALYFCASSVEGVGYGYTFGSGTRLTVV.

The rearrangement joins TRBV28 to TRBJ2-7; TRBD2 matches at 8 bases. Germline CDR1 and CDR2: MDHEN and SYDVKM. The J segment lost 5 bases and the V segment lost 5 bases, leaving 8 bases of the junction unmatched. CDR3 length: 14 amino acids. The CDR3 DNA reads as TGTGCCAGCAGTACCGGACTAGCTGCGGACGAGCAGTACTTC. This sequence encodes CASSTGLAADEQYF.

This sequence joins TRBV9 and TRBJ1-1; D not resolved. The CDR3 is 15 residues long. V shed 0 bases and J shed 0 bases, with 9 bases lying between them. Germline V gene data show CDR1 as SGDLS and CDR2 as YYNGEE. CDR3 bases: TGTGCCAGCAGCGTAGGAGCAGCGATGAACACTGAAGCTTTCTTT. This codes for CASSVGAAMNTEAFF. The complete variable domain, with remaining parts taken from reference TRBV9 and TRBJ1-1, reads DSGVTQTPKHLITATGQRVTLRCSPRSGDLSVYWYQQSLDQGLQFLIQYYNGEERAKGNILERFSAQQFPDLHSELNLSSLELGDSALYFCASSVGAAMNTEAFFGQGTRLTVV.

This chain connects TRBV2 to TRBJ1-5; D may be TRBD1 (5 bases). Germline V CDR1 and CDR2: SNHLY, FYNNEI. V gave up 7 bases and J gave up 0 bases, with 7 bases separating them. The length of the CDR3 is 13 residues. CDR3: CASKQDSNQPQHF. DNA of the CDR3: TGTGCCAGCAAACAGGATAGCAATCAGCCCCAGCATTTT.

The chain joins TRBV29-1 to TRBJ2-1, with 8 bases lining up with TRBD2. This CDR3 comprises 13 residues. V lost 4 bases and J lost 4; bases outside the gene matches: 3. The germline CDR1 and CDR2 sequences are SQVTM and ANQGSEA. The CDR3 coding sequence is TGCAGCGTTGGGGCTAGCGGGTACAATGAGCAGTTCTTC. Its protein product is CSVGASGYNEQFF.

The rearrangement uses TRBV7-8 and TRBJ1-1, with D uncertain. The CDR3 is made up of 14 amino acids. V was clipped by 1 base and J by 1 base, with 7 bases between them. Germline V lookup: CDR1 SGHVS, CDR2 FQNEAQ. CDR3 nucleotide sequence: TGTGCCAGCAGCTTAGGCACGAGGAACACTGAAGCTTTCTTT. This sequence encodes CASSLGTRNTEAFF.

CDR3 protein: CASIGGGRDNEQFF. As DNA, the CDR3 is TGTGCCAGTATAGGCGGGGGGAGGGACAATGAGCAGTTCTTC. V is TRBV19 and J is TRBJ2-1, with 8 bases matching TRBD2. CDR3 size: 14 residues. V was pared by 7 bases and J by 5 bases, with 7 bases of the junction left unmatched. Germline V CDR1 and CDR2: LNHDA, SQIVND (reference sequence).

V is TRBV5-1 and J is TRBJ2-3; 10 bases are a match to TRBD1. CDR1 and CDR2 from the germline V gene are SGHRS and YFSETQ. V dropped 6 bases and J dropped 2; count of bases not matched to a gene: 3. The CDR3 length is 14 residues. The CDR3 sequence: CASTDRGTTDTQYF. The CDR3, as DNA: TGCGCCAGCACGGACAGGGGGACCACAGATACGCAGTATTTT.

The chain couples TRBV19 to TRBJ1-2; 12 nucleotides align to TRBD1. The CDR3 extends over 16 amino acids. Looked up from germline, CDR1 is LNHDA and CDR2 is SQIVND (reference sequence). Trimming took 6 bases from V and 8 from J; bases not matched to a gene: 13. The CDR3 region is CASRNSGTGGAFGYTF. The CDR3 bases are TGTGCCAGTAGAAACTCCGGGACAGGGGGCGCCTTCGGCTACACCTTC.

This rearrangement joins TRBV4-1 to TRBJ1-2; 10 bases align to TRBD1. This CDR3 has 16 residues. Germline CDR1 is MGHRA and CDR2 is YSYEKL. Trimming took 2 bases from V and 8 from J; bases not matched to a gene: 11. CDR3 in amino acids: CASSQLDRGALRGYTF. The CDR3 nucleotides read TGCGCCAGCAGCCAACTGGACAGGGGGGCATTGCGGGGCTACACCTTC.

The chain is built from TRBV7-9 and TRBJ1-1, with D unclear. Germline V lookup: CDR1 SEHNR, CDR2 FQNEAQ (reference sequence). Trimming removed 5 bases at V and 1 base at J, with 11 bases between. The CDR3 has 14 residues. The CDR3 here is CASSPGGWNTEAFF. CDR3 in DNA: TGTGCCAGCAGCCCGGGAGGCTGGAACACTGAAGCTTTCTTT.

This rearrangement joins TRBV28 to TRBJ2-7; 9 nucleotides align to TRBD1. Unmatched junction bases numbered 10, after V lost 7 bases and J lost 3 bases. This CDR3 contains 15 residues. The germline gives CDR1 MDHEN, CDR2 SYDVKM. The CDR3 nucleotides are TGTGCCAGCAACGAACAGGGGGCCAATTACTACGAGCAGTACTTC. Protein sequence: CASNEQGANYYEQYF.

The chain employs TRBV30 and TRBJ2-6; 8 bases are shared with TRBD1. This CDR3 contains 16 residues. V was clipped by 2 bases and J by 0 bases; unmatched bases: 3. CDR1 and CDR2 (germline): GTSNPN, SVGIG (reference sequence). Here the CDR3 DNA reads TGTGCCTGGAGTCGGACAGGGAACTCTGGGGCCAACGTCCTGACTTTC. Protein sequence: CAWSRTGNSGANVLTF.

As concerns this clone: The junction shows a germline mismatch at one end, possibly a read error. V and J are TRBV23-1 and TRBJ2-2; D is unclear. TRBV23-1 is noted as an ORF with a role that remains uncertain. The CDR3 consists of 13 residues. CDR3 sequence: CASSKSYTGELFF. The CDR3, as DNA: TGCGCCAGCAGTAAATCATATACCGGGGAGCTGTTTTTT.

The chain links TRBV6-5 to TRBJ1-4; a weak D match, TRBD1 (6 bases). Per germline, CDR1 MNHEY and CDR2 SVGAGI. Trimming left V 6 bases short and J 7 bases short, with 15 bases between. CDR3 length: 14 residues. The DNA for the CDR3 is TGTGCCAGCAGAAAGACAGGCTATACTGAAAAACTGTTTTTT. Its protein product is CASRKTGYTEKLFF.